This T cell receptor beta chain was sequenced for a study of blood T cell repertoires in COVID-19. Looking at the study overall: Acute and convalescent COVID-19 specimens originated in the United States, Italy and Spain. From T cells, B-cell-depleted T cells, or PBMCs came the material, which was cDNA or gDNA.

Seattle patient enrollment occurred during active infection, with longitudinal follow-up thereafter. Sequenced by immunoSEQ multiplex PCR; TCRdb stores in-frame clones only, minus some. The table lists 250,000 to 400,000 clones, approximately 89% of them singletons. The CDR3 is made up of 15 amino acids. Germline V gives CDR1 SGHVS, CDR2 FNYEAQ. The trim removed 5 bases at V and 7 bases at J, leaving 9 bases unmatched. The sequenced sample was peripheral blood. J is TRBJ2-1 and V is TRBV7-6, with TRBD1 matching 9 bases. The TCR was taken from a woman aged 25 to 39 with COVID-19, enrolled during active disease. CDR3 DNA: TGTGCCAGCAGCCTCGGACAGGGGCGTGAAAATGAGCAGTTCTTC. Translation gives CASSLGQGRENEQFF. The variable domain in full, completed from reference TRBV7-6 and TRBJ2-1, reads GAGVSQSPRYKVTKRGQDVALRCDPISGHVSLYWYRQALGQGPEFLTYFNYEAQQDKSGLPNDRFSAERPEGSISTLTIQRTEQRDSAMYRCASSLGQGRENEQFFGPGTRLTVL.